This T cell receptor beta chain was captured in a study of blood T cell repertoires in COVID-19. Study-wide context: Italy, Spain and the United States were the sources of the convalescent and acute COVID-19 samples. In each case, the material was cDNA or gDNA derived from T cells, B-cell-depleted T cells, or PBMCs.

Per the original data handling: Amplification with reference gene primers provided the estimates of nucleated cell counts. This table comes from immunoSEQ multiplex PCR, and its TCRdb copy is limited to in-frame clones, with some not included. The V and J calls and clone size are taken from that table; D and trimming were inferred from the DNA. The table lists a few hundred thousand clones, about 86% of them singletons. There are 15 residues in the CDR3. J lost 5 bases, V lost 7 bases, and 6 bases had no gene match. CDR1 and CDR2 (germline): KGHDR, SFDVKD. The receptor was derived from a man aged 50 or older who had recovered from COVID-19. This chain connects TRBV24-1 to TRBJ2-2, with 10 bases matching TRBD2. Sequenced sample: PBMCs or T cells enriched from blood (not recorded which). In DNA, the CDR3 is TGTGCCACCAGCCCTAGCGGGGGCGGTACCGGGGAGCTGTTTTTT. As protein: CATSPSGGGTGELFF.